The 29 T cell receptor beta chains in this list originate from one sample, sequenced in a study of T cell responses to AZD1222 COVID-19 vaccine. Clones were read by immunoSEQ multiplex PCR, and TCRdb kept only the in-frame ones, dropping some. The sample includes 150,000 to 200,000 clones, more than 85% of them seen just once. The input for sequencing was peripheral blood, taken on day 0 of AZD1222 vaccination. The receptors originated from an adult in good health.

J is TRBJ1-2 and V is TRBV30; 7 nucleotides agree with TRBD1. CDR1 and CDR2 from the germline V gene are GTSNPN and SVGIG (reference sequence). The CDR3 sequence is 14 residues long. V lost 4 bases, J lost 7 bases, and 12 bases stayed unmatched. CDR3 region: CAWNFQGVRVGYTF. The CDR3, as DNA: TGTGCCTGGAACTTCCAGGGGGTGAGGGTTGGCTACACCTTC.

This chain's CDR3 is CASSGRVRGLTYEQYF. The CDR3 nucleotides are TGCGCCAGCAGTGGAAGAGTAAGGGGGCTCACCTACGAGCAGTACTTC. The V call is TRBV10-1, the J call TRBJ2-7; 7 bases align to TRBD1. Trimming took 4 bases from V and 2 from J; bases not matched to a gene: 11. The CDR3 is made up of 16 amino acids. Germline lookup yields CDR1 WNHNN and CDR2 SYGVQD (reference sequence).

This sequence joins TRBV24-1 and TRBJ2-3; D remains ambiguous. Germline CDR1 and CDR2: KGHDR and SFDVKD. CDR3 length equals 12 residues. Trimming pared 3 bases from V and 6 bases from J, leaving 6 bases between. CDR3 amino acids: CATSDTGDTQYF. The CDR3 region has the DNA TGTGCCACCAGTGATACTGGGGATACGCAGTATTTT.

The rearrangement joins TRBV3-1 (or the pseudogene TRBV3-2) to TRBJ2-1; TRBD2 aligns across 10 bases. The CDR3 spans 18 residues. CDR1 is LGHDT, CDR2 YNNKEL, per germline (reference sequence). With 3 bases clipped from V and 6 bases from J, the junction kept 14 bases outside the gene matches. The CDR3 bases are TGTGCCAGCAGCCATCTTGAAGTCGGACTAGCGGATAGCAATGAGCAGTTCTTC. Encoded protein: CASSHLEVGLADSNEQFF.

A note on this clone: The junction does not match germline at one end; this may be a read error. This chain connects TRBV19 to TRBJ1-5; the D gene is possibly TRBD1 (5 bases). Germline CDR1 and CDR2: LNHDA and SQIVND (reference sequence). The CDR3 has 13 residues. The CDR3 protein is CASSTTLRDPLNF. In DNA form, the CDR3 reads TGTGCCAGTAGTACCACTCTCCGGGACCCACTCAATTTT.

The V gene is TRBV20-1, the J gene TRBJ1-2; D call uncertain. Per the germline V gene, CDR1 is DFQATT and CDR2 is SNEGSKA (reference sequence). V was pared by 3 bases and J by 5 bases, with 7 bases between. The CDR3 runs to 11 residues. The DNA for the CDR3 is TGCAGTGCTAGTCGGGAATATGGCTACACCTTC. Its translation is CSASREYGYTF.

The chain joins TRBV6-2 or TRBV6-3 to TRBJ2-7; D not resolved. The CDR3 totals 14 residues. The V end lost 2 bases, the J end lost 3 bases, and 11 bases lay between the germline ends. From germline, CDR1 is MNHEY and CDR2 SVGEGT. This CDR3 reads CASSYMGTGYEQYF. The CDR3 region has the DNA TGTGCCAGCAGTTACATGGGAACCGGCTACGAGCAGTACTTC.

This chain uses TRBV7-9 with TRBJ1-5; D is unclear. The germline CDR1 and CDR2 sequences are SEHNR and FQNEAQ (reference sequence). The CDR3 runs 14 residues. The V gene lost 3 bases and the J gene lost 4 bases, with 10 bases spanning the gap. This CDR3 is CASSFEWENQPQHF. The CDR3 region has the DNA TGTGCCAGCAGCTTTGAGTGGGAGAATCAGCCCCAGCATTTT.

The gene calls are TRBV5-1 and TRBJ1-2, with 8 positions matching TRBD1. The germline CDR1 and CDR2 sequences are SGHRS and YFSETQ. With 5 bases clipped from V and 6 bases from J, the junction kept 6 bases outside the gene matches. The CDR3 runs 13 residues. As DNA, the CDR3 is TGCGCCAGCAGAGACAGGGGACCCCATGGCTACACCTTC. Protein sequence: CASRDRGPHGYTF. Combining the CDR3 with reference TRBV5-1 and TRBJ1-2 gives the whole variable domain KAGVTQTPRYLIKTRGQQVTLSCSPISGHRSVSWYQQTPGQGLQFLFEYFSETQRNKGNFPGRFSGRQFSNSRSEMNVSTLELGDSALYLCASRDRGPHGYTFGSGTRLTVV.

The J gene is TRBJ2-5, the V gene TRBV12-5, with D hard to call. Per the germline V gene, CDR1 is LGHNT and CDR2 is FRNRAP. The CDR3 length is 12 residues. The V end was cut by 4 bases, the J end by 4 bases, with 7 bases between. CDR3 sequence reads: CASGSVGETQYF. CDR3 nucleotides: TGTGCTAGTGGTTCTGTTGGAGAGACCCAGTACTTC.

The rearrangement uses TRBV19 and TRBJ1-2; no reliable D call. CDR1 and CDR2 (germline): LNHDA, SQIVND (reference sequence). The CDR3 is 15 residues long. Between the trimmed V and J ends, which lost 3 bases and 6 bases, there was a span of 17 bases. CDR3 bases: TGTGCCAGTAGTATCAGCCCCGGGGAGGTTGATGGCTACACCTTC. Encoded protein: CASSISPGEVDGYTF.

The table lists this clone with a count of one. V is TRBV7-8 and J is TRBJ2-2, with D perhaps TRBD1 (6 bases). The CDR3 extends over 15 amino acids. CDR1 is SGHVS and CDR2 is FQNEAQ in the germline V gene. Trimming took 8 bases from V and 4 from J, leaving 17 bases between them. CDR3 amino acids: CASGEQGMGTGELFF. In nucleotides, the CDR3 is TGTGCCAGCGGAGAACAGGGAATGGGCACCGGGGAGCTGTTTTTT.

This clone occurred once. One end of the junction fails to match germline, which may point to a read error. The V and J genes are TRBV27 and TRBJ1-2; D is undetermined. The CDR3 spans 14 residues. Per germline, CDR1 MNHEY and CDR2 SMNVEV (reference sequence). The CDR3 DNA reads TGTGCCAGCAGTCTATCAGCCACCGGCTATGGCTACACCTTC. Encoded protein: CASSLSATGYGYTF.

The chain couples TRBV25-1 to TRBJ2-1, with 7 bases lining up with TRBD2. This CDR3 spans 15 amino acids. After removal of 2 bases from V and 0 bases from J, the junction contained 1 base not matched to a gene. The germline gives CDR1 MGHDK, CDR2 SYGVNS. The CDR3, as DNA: TGTGCCAGCAGTGAAGGCGGGGGCTCCTACAATGAGCAGTTCTTC. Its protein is CASSEGGGSYNEQFF.

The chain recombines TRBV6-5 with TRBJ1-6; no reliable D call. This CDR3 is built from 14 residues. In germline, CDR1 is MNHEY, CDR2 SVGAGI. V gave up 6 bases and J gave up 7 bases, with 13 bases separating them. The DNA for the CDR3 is TGTGCCAGCAGATTACTACACGTGAATTCACCCCTCCACTTT. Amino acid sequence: CASRLLHVNSPLHF.

DNA of the CDR3: TGTGCCAGCAGTTTTATGAACACTGAAGCTTTCTTT. Protein sequence: CASSFMNTEAFF. The rearrangement uses TRBV28 and TRBJ1-1; D unclear. Deletions cut 3 bases from V and 0 bases from J, with 2 bases between. The CDR3 is 12 residues long. CDR1 and CDR2 from the germline V gene are MDHEN and SYDVKM.

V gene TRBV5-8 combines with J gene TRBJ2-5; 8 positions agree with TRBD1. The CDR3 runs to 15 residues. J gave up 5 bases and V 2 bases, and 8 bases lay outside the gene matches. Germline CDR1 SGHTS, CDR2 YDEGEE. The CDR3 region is CASSLGQGERETQYF. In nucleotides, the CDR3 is TGTGCCAGCAGCTTAGGACAGGGTGAGCGGGAGACCCAGTACTTC.

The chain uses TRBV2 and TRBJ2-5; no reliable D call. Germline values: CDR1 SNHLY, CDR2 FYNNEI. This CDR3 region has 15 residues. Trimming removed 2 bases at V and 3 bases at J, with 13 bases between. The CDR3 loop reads CASSELGQLEETQYF. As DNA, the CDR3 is TGTGCCAGCAGTGAACTGGGTCAGCTTGAAGAGACCCAGTACTTC.

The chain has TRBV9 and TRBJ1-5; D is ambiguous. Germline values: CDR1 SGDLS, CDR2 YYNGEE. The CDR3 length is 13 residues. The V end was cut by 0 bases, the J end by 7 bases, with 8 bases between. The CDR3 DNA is TGTGCCAGCAGCGTAGAAGACGGGCAGCCCCAGCATTTT. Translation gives CASSVEDGQPQHF.

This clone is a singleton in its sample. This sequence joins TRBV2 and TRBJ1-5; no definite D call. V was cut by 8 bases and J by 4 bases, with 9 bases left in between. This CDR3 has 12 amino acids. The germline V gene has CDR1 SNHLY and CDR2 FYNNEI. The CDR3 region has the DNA TGTGCCAGCTGTCGAGTGAATCAGCCCCAGCATTTT. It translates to CASCRVNQPQHF. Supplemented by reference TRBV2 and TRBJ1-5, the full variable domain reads EPEVTQTPSHQVTQMGQEVILRCVPISNHLYFYWYRQILGQKVEFLVSFYNNEISEKSEIFDDQFSVERPDGSNFTLKIRSTKLEDSAMYFCASCRVNQPQHFGDGTRLSIL.

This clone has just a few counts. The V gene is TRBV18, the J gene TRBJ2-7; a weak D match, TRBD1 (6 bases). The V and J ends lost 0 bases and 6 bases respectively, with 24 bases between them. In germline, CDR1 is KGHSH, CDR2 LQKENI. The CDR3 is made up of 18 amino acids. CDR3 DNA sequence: TGTGCCAGCTCACCACCGGTAGGGGGAACCCACGTGGTTGGCGAGCAGTACTTC. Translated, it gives CASSPPVGGTHVVGEQYF.

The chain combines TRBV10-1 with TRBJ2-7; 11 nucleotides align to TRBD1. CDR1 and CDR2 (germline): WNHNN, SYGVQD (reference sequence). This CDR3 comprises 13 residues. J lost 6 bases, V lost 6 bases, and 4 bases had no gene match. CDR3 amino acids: CASRRGTGGEQYF. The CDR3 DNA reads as TGCGCCAGCAGGAGGGGGACAGGGGGCGAGCAGTACTTC.

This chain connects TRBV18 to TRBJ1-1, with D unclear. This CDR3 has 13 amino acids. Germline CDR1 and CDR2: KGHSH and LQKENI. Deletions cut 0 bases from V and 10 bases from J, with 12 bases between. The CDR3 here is CASSPPIAPVAFF. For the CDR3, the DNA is TGTGCCAGCTCACCACCGATCGCGCCGGTAGCTTTCTTT.

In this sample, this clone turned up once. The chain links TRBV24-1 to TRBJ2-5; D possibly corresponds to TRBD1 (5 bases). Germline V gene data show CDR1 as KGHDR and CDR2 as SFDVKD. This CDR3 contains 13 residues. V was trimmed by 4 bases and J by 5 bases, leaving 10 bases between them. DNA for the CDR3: TGTGCCACCAGTGACCCAGGGTACGAGACCCAGTACTTC. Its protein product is CATSDPGYETQYF.

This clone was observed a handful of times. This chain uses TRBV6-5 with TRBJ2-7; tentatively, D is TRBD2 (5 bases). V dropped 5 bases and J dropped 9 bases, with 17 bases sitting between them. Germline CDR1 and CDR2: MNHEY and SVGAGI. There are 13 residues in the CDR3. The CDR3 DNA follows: TGTGCCAGCAGTCCGGCCGGGGTCCGCGGGCAGTACTTC. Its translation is CASSPAGVRGQYF.

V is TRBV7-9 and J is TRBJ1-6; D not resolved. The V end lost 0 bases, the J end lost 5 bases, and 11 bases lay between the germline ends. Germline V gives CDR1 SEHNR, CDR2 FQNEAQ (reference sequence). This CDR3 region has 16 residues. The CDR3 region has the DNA TGTGCCAGCAGCTTAGCGGGTCAAGGAAATAATTCACCCCTCCACTTT. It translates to CASSLAGQGNNSPLHF.

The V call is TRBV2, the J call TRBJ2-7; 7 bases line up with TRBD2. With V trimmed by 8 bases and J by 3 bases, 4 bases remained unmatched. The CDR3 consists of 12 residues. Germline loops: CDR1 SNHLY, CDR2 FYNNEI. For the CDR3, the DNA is TGTGCCAGCTCGGGACTACTCTACGAGCAGTACTTC. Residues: CASSGLLYEQYF.

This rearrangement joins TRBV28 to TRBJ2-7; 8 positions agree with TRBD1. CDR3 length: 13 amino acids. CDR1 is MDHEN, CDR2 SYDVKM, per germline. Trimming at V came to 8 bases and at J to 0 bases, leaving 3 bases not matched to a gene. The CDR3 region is CASHDRGSYEQYF. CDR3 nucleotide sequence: TGTGCCAGCCACGACAGGGGCTCCTACGAGCAGTACTTC.

The CDR3 loop is CASSDLGGMSSYNEQFF. CDR3 DNA: TGTGCCAGCAGTGATTTGGGCGGAATGAGCTCCTACAATGAGCAGTTCTTC. V gene TRBV25-1 combines with J gene TRBJ2-1; no definite D call. The CDR3 extends over 17 amino acids. Trimming cost V 3 bases and J 0 bases, with 15 bases left between them. Germline assignment: CDR1 MGHDK and CDR2 SYGVNS.